This TCR beta chain was captured by sequencing in a study of cytomegalovirus exposure and HLA in healthy donors. CDR1 and CDR2 (germline): MGHRA, YSYEKL. Trimming took 0 bases from V and 7 from J; bases not matched to a gene: 6. This CDR3 spans 16 amino acids. Whole-study findings and limits: A later analysis showed TCR association rates differing by HLA locus, peaking at DRB1 and lowest at HLA-C. Among TCR beta chains of equal frequency, HLA-associated ones were more clonally expanded in a later analysis. Reports state that TCR beta sequences accurately predicted most subjects' HLA-A and HLA-B alleles.

On this clone: Its antigen is not identified.

The PCR had 60 Vbeta and 13 Jbeta primers. Profiling relied on immunoSEQ multiplex PCR, and the TCRdb table lists in-frame clones only, not all of them. Found here are 45,000 to 75,000 clones, around two thirds of them singletons; the top ten hold approximately 19%. The rearrangement links TRBV4-1 to TRBJ2-1; TRBD1 agrees at 10 bases. The source is a woman aged 55-70 years in good health and CMV-seropositive. The specimen sequenced was PBMCs. CDR3 in amino acids: CASSQDRRQGANEQFF. The CDR3 coding sequence is TGCGCCAGCAGCCAAGATCGGAGACAGGGGGCAAATGAGCAGTTCTTC.